The sequence of this TCR beta chain was determined in a study of blood T cells in healthy people across ages. This clonotype appeared a few times. Its antigen remains unidentified. A second roughly 7 to 11 cycle PCR used barcoded and J-beta primers. The yield of each sample was at least 2.5 million CDR3-containing paired-end reads. Each CDR3 protein gets one entry after TCRdb re-called the 5' RACE reads with MiXCR. In the table there are hundreds of thousands of distinct CDR3 sequences, around 21% of which are singletons. Notes on the study in general: Naive CD4+ cell counts and diversity both ran higher in long-lived than in aged donors.

The CDR3 sequence is 15 residues long. V gave up 1 base and J gave up 3 bases; unmatched junction bases: 4. Germline CDR1 reads LGHDT; CDR2 reads YNNKEL (reference sequence). V gene TRBV3-1 combines with J gene TRBJ2-5; 8 bases line up with TRBD1. The sample taken for sequencing was blood. The sequence derives from an older man in good health. In nucleotides, the CDR3 is TGTGCCAGCAGCCAAGCTCGGACAGGGAAAGAGACCCAGTACTTC. Its translation: CASSQARTGKETQYF.